This TCR beta chain was identified during a study of blood T cell repertoires in COVID-19. Background on the study: The study drew acute and convalescent COVID-19 samples from the United States, Italy and Spain. Sources were T cells, B-cell-depleted T cells, or PBMCs; the material itself was cDNA or gDNA.

Under the authors' procedure: Reference gene primer amplification in the assay estimated nucleated cell counts. This table comes from immunoSEQ multiplex PCR, and its TCRdb copy is limited to in-frame clones, with some not included. The DNA gave D and trimming, while V, J and clone size come from that table. The data show some 40,000 clones, with 70% to 85% seen just once and 30% to 35% held by the top ten. Per the germline V gene, CDR1 is SGHRS and CDR2 is YFSETQ. CDR3 length: 14 amino acids. With 4 bases clipped from V and 4 bases from J, the junction kept 3 bases outside the gene matches. The genes are TRBV5-1 and TRBJ2-5; 11 bases are a match to TRBD1. The sequence derives from a woman of 80 years or more with acute or convalescent COVID-19. Material for sequencing was peripheral blood. The CDR3 is CASSAGQGGETQYF. CDR3 sequence (DNA): TGCGCCAGCAGCGCGGGACAGGGGGGAGAGACCCAGTACTTC.